This is a list of T cell receptor beta chains from one sample in a study of blood T cell repertoires in COVID-19. Here immunoSEQ multiplex PCR was the method, and the copy in TCRdb shows in-frame clones only, minus some. The table lists some 250,000 clones, about 80% of them singletons. Sequencing was carried out using peripheral blood. The origin of the receptors is an elderly woman with acute or convalescent COVID-19. The CDR3 runs from the conserved cysteine through the conserved F or W.

TRBV11-2 CASSRPPTGVGANVLTF
TRBV12-3/TRBV12-4 CASSRQGSGAFF
TRBV6-6 CASSYSVPGQGGEQYF
TRBV27 CASSKQNTEAFF
TRBV7-2 CASSLIPGTYNSPLHF
TRBV5-4 CASSLEADPYNEQFF
TRBV6-5 CASSYSRNRLANTQYF
TRBV25-1 CASSDQTGGGFYEQYF
TRBV5-1 CASSLVEPDHYGYTF
TRBV21-1 CASTKSGGTGGNEKLFF